Presented here are 24 T cell receptor beta chains from one specimen sequenced in a study of PD-L1 blockade in urothelial cancer. TCRdb's copy holds only in-frame clones and misses some; the assay was immunoSEQ multiplex PCR. Of under 3,000 clones listed, approximately 35% were seen once; the top ten hold approximately 19%. Sequenced material: tumor tissue, taken before atezolizumab (anti-PD-L1) treatment. The origin of the receptors is a man between 60 and 75 years old with urothelial cancer.

The chain links TRBV7-6 to TRBJ2-2; TRBD1 is a possible D gene (5 bases). CDR3 length equals 16 residues. Trimming pared 2 bases from V and 5 bases from J, leaving 15 bases between. CDR1 and CDR2 (germline): SGHVS, FNYEAQ. The CDR3 DNA follows: TGTGCCAGCAGCTTAAGTTTGGGGCCTGGTACCGGGGAGCTGTTTTTT. Its translation: CASSLSLGPGTGELFF.

This chain connects TRBV18 to TRBJ2-5; TRBD1 might be the D (6 bases). The V gene lost 2 bases and the J gene lost 2 bases, with 9 bases spanning the gap. CDR1 is KGHSH and CDR2 is LQKENI in the germline V gene. This CDR3 spans 14 amino acids. For the CDR3, the DNA is TGTGCCAGCTCACCAAACAGGGAGCAAGAGACCCAGTACTTC. The encoded protein is CASSPNREQETQYF.

The rearrangement joins TRBV25-1 to TRBJ1-1; D not resolved. Between the trimmed V and J ends, which lost 2 bases and 2 bases, there was a span of 9 bases. The CDR3 spans 14 residues. The germline CDR1 and CDR2 sequences are MGHDK and SYGVNS. CDR3 residues: CASSEEGFNTEAFF. In DNA form, the CDR3 reads TGTGCCAGCAGTGAAGAAGGATTTAACACTGAAGCTTTCTTT.

This clone was seen a few times. This chain connects TRBV6-8 to TRBJ1-6; TRBD1 matches at 7 bases. The CDR3 runs to 18 residues. J was trimmed by 3 bases and V by 2 bases; bases with no gene match: 10. Germline CDR1 and CDR2: MNHGY and SAAAGT. The CDR3, as DNA: TGTGCCAGCAGTTACGGGGCGACAGGGTACGACTATAATTCACCCCTCCACTTT. Residues: CASSYGATGYDYNSPLHF.

This clone was counted between two and nine times. V gene TRBV28 combines with J gene TRBJ1-1; D is possibly TRBD1 (6 bases). In germline, CDR1 is MDHEN, CDR2 SYDVKM. Trimming pared 5 bases from V and 1 base from J, leaving 17 bases between. CDR3 length: 16 residues. The CDR3 sequence is CASSPTQGGGNTEAFF. CDR3 DNA: TGTGCCAGCAGTCCCACCCAAGGGGGGGGGAACACTGAAGCTTTCTTT.

The chain joins TRBV2 to TRBJ1-5; no firm D call. Per the germline V gene, CDR1 is SNHLY and CDR2 is FYNNEI. Trimming pared 6 bases from V and 0 bases from J, leaving 9 bases between. CDR3 length equals 14 residues. CDR3 coding DNA: TGTGCCAGCAGCGACGGTTATAGCAATCAGCCCCAGCATTTT. Its translation: CASSDGYSNQPQHF.

The sample holds a few counts of this clone. The rearrangement joins TRBV11-3 to TRBJ2-2, with TRBD1 identical over 10 bases. CDR3 length equals 14 residues. Per germline, CDR1 SGHNT and CDR2 YENEEA. With 5 bases clipped from V and 4 bases from J, the junction kept 1 base outside the gene matches. CDR3 region: CASSDRGPTGELFF. DNA for the CDR3: TGTGCCAGCAGCGACAGGGGGCCCACCGGGGAGCTGTTTTTT.

This clone was counted between two and nine times. V is TRBV6-8 and J is TRBJ1-1, with D perhaps TRBD1 (6 bases). There are 13 residues in the CDR3. Trimming shortened V by 10 bases and J by 1 base, and 13 bases separated the two germline ends. The germline gives CDR1 MNHGY, CDR2 SAAAGT. The CDR3 coding sequence is TGTGCCATTGCCCACAGGGAGAACACTGAAGCTTTCTTT. Its protein is CAIAHRENTEAFF.

This clone occurred a few times. The chain joins TRBV28 to TRBJ1-6; no firm D call. CDR1 MDHEN and CDR2 SYDVKM come from the germline V gene. V was shortened by 9 bases and J by 7 bases, with 10 bases between the two germline ends. The CDR3 runs to 12 residues. The CDR3 sequence: CASNSGNSPLHF. The CDR3 nucleotides are TGTGCCAGTAACTCCGGGAATTCACCCCTCCACTTT.

This clone is large within its sample. This chain joins TRBV6-8 and TRBJ1-5, with D tentatively TRBD1 (5 bases). The germline V gene has CDR1 MNHGY and CDR2 SAAAGT. V shed 2 bases and J shed 0 bases, with 11 bases lying between them. The CDR3 runs 16 residues. CDR3 in DNA: TGTGCCAGCAGTTACGTCGGGACGGATAGCAATCAGCCCCAGCATTTT. Its protein is CASSYVGTDSNQPQHF.

This chain joins TRBV19 and TRBJ1-6, with D possibly matching TRBD1 (5 bases). The V end lost 6 bases, the J end lost 2 bases, and 11 bases lay between the germline ends. CDR1 and CDR2 from the germline V gene are LNHDA and SQIVND (reference sequence). The CDR3 has 15 residues. The DNA of the CDR3 is TGTGCCAGTAGGATGGGGGGGGCCTATAATTCACCCCTCCACTTT. Its protein product is CASRMGGAYNSPLHF.

V and J are TRBV11-3 and TRBJ2-3, with 7 nucleotides matching TRBD2. V trimming: 7 bases; J trimming: 2 bases; junction bases outside the gene matches: 12. This CDR3 spans 16 amino acids. Germline CDR1 SGHNT, CDR2 YENEEA. CDR3 nucleotide sequence: TGTGCCAGCATCATCAGCCGGGACTACCCCACAGATACGCAGTATTTT. Protein product: CASIISRDYPTDTQYF.

The chain has TRBV15 and TRBJ2-7, with D uncertain. CDR3 length: 15 amino acids. V was trimmed by 0 bases and J by 5 bases, leaving 14 bases between them. The germline CDR1 and CDR2 sequences are LNHNV and YYDKDF (reference sequence). The CDR3 DNA reads TGTGCCACCAGCAGAGATCAATTAGGGTTCCACGAGCAGTACTTC. Its translation is CATSRDQLGFHEQYF.

The chain recombines TRBV28 with TRBJ2-3; D is unresolved. This CDR3 contains 14 residues. Trimming shortened V by 5 bases and J by 0 bases, and 9 bases separated the two germline ends. Per the germline V gene, CDR1 is MDHEN and CDR2 is SYDVKM. The CDR3 DNA reads TGTGCCAGCAGTGGGCCAGTTAGCACAGATACGCAGTATTTT. This translates into CASSGPVSTDTQYF.

This clone has just a few counts. The genes are TRBV5-1 and TRBJ2-3, with D possibly being TRBD1 (5 bases). Between the trimmed V and J ends, which lost 4 bases and 4 bases, there was a span of 13 bases. The CDR3 extends over 14 amino acids. CDR1 and CDR2 from the germline V gene are SGHRS and YFSETQ. This CDR3 is CASSTDSLSDTQYF. The CDR3 bases are TGCGCCAGCAGCACCGACAGCCTTTCAGATACGCAGTATTTT.

The CDR3 DNA reads TGTGCCAGTAGTATGGGGCTAGCGGGGGCAGATACGCAGTATTTT. It is translated as CASSMGLAGADTQYF. This rearrangement joins TRBV19 to TRBJ2-3, with TRBD2 matching over 10 bases. Germline CDR1 LNHDA, CDR2 SQIVND (reference sequence). Trimming at V came to 3 bases and at J to 4 bases, leaving 4 bases not matched to a gene. CDR3 length: 15 residues.

The chain combines TRBV19 with TRBJ2-3; TRBD1 matches 8 bases. CDR3 size: 14 residues. Per the germline V gene, CDR1 is LNHDA and CDR2 is SQIVND (reference sequence). V shed 8 bases, J shed 4 bases, and the junction held 8 bases outside the gene matches. CDR3 region: CASRRQGAPDTQYF. DNA of the CDR3: TGTGCCAGTCGTAGGCAGGGGGCCCCAGATACGCAGTATTTT.

This clone is deemed medium-sized. V is TRBV4-1 and J is TRBJ1-6; no clear D. CDR3 length: 17 residues. With 1 base removed from V and 10 bases from J, the gap between germline ends came to 20 bases. Germline lookup yields CDR1 MGHRA and CDR2 YSYEKL. CDR3 protein: CASSQAFREFVGSPLHF. CDR3 nucleotides: TGCGCCAGCAGCCAAGCCTTTCGGGAGTTCGTGGGGTCACCCCTCCACTTT.

This clone has a handful of counts. The chain recombines TRBV11-3 with TRBJ1-5; D uncertain. CDR3 size: 16 residues. From germline, CDR1 is SGHNT and CDR2 YENEEA. The ends were cut back, 3 bases at V and 0 bases at J, with 12 bases in the middle. CDR3 sequence (DNA): TGTGCCAGCAGCTTGCCCCAGGTCTATAGCAATCAGCCCCAGCATTTT. Translated: CASSLPQVYSNQPQHF.

This chain joins TRBV9 and TRBJ2-1; the match to TRBD2 covers 9 bases. The germline gives CDR1 SGDLS, CDR2 YYNGEE. This CDR3 comprises 17 residues. V lost 4 bases to trimming and J lost 5 bases; unmatched junction nucleotides: 13. The CDR3 reads CASSPYTETSGNNEQFF. The CDR3 bases are TGTGCCAGCAGCCCCTATACTGAGACTAGCGGAAACAATGAGCAGTTCTTC.

This sequence joins TRBV19 and TRBJ2-5, with D perhaps matching TRBD2 (7 bases). V dropped 4 bases and J dropped 4 bases, with 16 bases sitting between them. Germline CDR1 LNHDA, CDR2 SQIVND (reference sequence). The CDR3 has 15 amino acids. The CDR3 DNA reads TGTGCCAGTAGTACCGGAGGGGGGGCGGGAGAGACCCAGTACTTC. It codes for CASSTGGGAGETQYF.

This chain links TRBV9 with TRBJ1-2, with a tentative D call TRBD1 (6 bases). V was shortened by 3 bases and J by 4 bases, with 19 bases between the two germline ends. This CDR3 contains 16 residues. Germline V gives CDR1 SGDLS, CDR2 YYNGEE. The CDR3 reads CASSAGATGSSYGYTF. The CDR3 bases are TGTGCCAGCAGCGCGGGAGCGACAGGATCAAGCTATGGCTACACCTTC.

This clone was detected only a few times. V usage is TRBV6-8 and J usage is TRBJ1-1; weak D call: TRBD1 (6 bases). Trimming left V 5 bases short and J 1 base short, with 14 bases between. CDR1 and CDR2 from the germline V gene are MNHGY and SAAAGT. The CDR3 is made up of 15 amino acids. The CDR3 DNA reads as TGTGCCAGCAGTCTACAGGGAAGTCGGAACACTGAAGCTTTCTTT. Translated: CASSLQGSRNTEAFF.

The chain has TRBV7-1 and TRBJ2-2; D is undetermined. TRBV7-1 is an ORF, and what it does is uncertain. CDR3 length: 14 amino acids. Trimming shortened V by 4 bases and J by 3 bases, and 9 bases separated the two germline ends. The CDR3 DNA follows: TGTGCCAGCAGCTTGTTCCGCGACACCGGGGAGCTGTTTTTT. As protein: CASSLFRDTGELFF.